Below are 10 T cell receptor beta chains sequenced from a single sample in a study of blood T cell repertoires in COVID-19. Using immunoSEQ multiplex PCR, the repertoire was profiled, and TCRdb retains in-frame clones only, with some absent. This repertoire shows about 100,000 clones, around 79% found once; its top ten account for 20% to 25%. The sequencing sample was made of peripheral blood. Receptors originate from a man aged 65 to 85 with active or convalescent COVID-19.

V and J are TRBV6-2 or TRBV6-3 and TRBJ1-1; tentatively, D is TRBD1 (5 bases). Germline loops: CDR1 MNHEY, CDR2 SVGEGT. This CDR3 has 16 residues. Trimming cost V 2 bases and J 5 bases, with 18 bases left between them. CDR3 in amino acids: CASSYRRPGRGTEAFF. The CDR3 region has the DNA TGTGCCAGCAGTTACCGGAGACCCGGGCGGGGGACTGAAGCTTTCTTT.

This sequence joins TRBV18 and TRBJ2-1; TRBD2 aligns across 7 bases. J lost 5 bases, V lost 3 bases, and 7 bases had no gene match. Germline CDR1 and CDR2: KGHSH and LQKENI. The CDR3 extends over 15 amino acids. CDR3 coding DNA: TGTGCCAGCTCACCTCCTATGGGGGGGGACAATGAGCAGTTCTTC. Translating gives CASSPPMGGDNEQFF. Drawing the rest from reference TRBV18 and TRBJ2-1, the complete variable domain is NAGVMQNPRHLVRRRGQEARLRCSPMKGHSHVYWYRQLPEEGLKFMVYLQKENIIDESGMPKERFSAEFPKEGPSILRIQQVVRGDSAAYFCASSPPMGGDNEQFFGPGTRLTVL.

The V gene is TRBV27, the J gene TRBJ1-6, with D perhaps TRBD1 (6 bases). This CDR3 region has 13 residues. V dropped 5 bases and J dropped 10 bases, with 12 bases sitting between them. Germline assignment: CDR1 MNHEY and CDR2 SMNVEV (reference sequence). CDR3 sequence (DNA): TGTGCCAGCAGTACTACAGGGCGCTCACCCCTCCACTTT. Translation: CASSTTGRSPLHF.

The chain links TRBV6-1 to TRBJ2-6, with D possibly TRBD1 on 5 matching bases. This CDR3 is built from 15 residues. Germline loops: CDR1 MNHNS, CDR2 SASEGT. The V gene lost 2 bases and the J gene lost 0 bases, with 5 bases spanning the gap. The CDR3 loop reads CASSEQGSGANVLTF. The CDR3 region has the DNA TGTGCCAGCAGTGAACAGGGCTCTGGGGCCAACGTCCTGACTTTC.

The rearrangement joins TRBV27 to TRBJ1-2, with a tentative D call TRBD1 (6 bases). V was pared by 6 bases and J by 2 bases, with 13 bases between. CDR3 length: 14 amino acids. Germline V gene data show CDR1 as MNHEY and CDR2 as SMNVEV (reference sequence). CDR3 protein: CASRHGTLNYGYTF. The CDR3 nucleotides read TGTGCCAGCAGACATGGGACATTAAACTATGGCTACACCTTC.

J is TRBJ1-5 and V is TRBV28, with 8 bases that match TRBD1. From germline, CDR1 is MDHEN and CDR2 SYDVKM. With 5 bases clipped from V and 9 bases from J, the junction kept 12 bases outside the gene matches. The CDR3 runs to 15 residues. As DNA, the CDR3 is TGTGCCAGCAGTACGGACAGGGAGTTCCCCCGGCCCCAGCATTTT. Protein: CASSTDREFPRPQHF.

J is TRBJ1-5 and V is TRBV4-2; 12 nucleotides agree with TRBD1. The CDR3 length is 15 residues. The germline V gene encodes CDR1 LGHNA and CDR2 YNFKEQ. The V gene end was trimmed by 4 bases and the J gene end by 6 bases; junction bases not matched to a gene: 4. The DNA of the CDR3 is TGTGCCAGCAGCCCCCGGGACAGGGGGCTTCAGCCCCAGCATTTT. Protein sequence: CASSPRDRGLQPQHF.

The chain joins TRBV3-1 (or the pseudogene TRBV3-2) to TRBJ1-1; D ambiguous. CDR1 and CDR2 (germline): LGHDT, YNNKEL (reference sequence). Trimming took off 4 bases at V and 2 bases at J, with 8 bases between the two ends. The CDR3 loop spans 13 amino acids. CDR3 DNA: TGTGCCAGCAGCCTGGACTTAAACACTGAAGCTTTCTTT. As protein: CASSLDLNTEAFF.

The V gene is TRBV5-6, the J gene TRBJ1-4; 10 positions agree with TRBD1. The trim removed 2 bases at V and 6 bases at J, leaving 4 bases unmatched. This CDR3 has 15 residues. Germline-derived CDR1 and CDR2 are SGHDT and YYEEEE. The CDR3 loop is CASSLSGQGYEKLFF. Here the CDR3 DNA reads TGTGCCAGCAGCTTATCGGGACAGGGGTATGAAAAACTGTTTTTT.

The chain joins TRBV6-1 to TRBJ1-1; tentative D call: TRBD1 (6 bases). Per the germline V gene, CDR1 is MNHNS and CDR2 is SASEGT. CDR3 length: 17 residues. The V gene lost 0 bases and the J gene lost 0 bases, with 14 bases spanning the gap. CDR3 DNA sequence: TGTGCCAGCAGTGAAGCGAAGGACAGCTACCTGAACACTGAAGCTTTCTTT. Translation: CASSEAKDSYLNTEAFF.